Included here is one T cell receptor (beta chain) sequence, with context. Its antigen is as yet unknown. This sample is part of a study of high-grade serous ovarian cancer treatment subgroups. General observations from the study: Tumors within one patient showed repertoire similarity of roughly 0.1 to 0.79.

Libraries were prepared by immunoSEQ multiplex PCR; TCRdb keeps only in-frame clonotypes and omits some of them. Of about 16,000 clones in the sample, under 85% were seen once. The CDR3 has 16 amino acids. Germline CDR1 reads GTSNPN; CDR2 reads SVGIG (reference sequence). With 0 bases removed from V and 6 bases from J, the gap between germline ends came to 17 bases. Tumor samples were taken before definitive surgery or chemotherapy. This sequence was found in a human donor with high-grade serous ovarian cancer. This chain connects TRBV30 to TRBJ1-4; weak D call: TRBD1 (5 bases). Sequencing used tumor tissue. CDR3 sequence: CAWSVKGTFTHEKLFF. CDR3 sequence (DNA): TGTGCCTGGAGTGTAAAGGGGACCTTTACCCATGAAAAACTGTTTTTT.